This record concerns one TCR beta chain sequence. Its antigen is not identified. The length of the CDR3 is 9 residues. Between the trimmed V and J ends, which lost 2 bases and 12 bases, there was a span of 5 bases. Germline V gene data show CDR1 as DFQATT and CDR2 as SNEGSKA (reference sequence). The data belong to a study of T cell repertoires in cytomegalovirus infection. Across the study: Indications came from public TCR beta signatures; they pointed to CMV infection and to a matching HLA type.

Study conclusions and caveats: Dominant in the ex vivo response were TCR beta clonotypes restricted by HLA-C and specific for CMV.

TCRdb reprocessed the reads via MiXCR and lists one record per CDR3 protein. The sample lists about 240,000 distinct CDR3 sequences; approximately 13% were seen once. Specimen: PBMCs. This sequence joins TRBV20-1 and TRBJ1-3, with unresolved D. The TCR originated in a human donor in good health (CMV status not recorded). Some clones in this sample may be carry-over from other donors' samples. CDR3 in DNA: TGCAGTGCTAGATTGGGCATATATTTT. It is translated as CSARLGIYF.